This T cell receptor (beta chain) was recorded in a study of CD8 T cells in Susac syndrome. An input of about 0.5 to 1 ug of RNA was subjected to reverse transcription using random hexamers. An immunoSEQ multiplex PCR amplified TCR beta CDR3 over 54 Vbeta and 13 Jbeta. Each CDR3 protein gets one entry after TCRdb re-called the immunoSEQ multiplex PCR reads with MiXCR. The data contain over 95,000 distinct CDR3 sequences, about 90% of them seen just once; the ten biggest clones take up 0.11% to 0.15%. The CDR3 loop spans 17 amino acids. V lost 2 bases, J lost 3 bases, and 12 bases stayed unmatched. Per germline, CDR1 DFQATT and CDR2 SNEGSKA (reference sequence).

The J gene is TRBJ2-4, the V gene TRBV20-1; TRBD1 agrees at 8 bases. The TCR comes from a human donor in good health. The sequenced material came from CD4+ T cells from PBMCs. CDR3: CSARSVGQGVFKNIQYF. The CDR3 DNA reads TGCAGTGCTAGATCGGTTGGACAGGGCGTTTTCAAAAACATTCAGTACTTC.